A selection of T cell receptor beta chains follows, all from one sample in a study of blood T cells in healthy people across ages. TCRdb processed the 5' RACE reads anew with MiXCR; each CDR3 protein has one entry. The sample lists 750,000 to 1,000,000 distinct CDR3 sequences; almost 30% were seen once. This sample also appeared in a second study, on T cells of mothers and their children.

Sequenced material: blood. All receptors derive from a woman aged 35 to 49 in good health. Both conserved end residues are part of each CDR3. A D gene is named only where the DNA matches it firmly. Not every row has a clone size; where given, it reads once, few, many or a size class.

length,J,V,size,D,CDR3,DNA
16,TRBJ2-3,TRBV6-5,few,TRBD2,CASRGLAGYQADTQYF,TGTGCCAGCAGGGGACTAGCGGGATATCAGGCAGATACGCAGTATTTT
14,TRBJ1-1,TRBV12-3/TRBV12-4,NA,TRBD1,CASNSGTGNTEAFF,TGTGCCAGCAATTCCGGGACAGGGAACACTGAAGCTTTCTTT
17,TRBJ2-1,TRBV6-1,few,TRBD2,CASSQSSGGYSYNEQFF,TGTGCCAGCAGTCAATCTAGCGGGGGGTACTCCTACAATGAGCAGTTCTTC
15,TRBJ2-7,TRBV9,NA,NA,CASSVSSEGSYEQYF,TGTGCCAGCAGCGTATCTAGCGAGGGTTCCTACGAGCAGTACTTC
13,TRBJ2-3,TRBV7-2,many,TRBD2,CASATSGADTQYF,TGTGCCAGCGCGACTAGCGGCGCGGATACGCAGTATTTT
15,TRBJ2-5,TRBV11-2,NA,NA,CASSSDLSIDGRQYF,TGTGCCAGCAGCTCCGACCTATCAATAGACGGTCGCCAGTACTTC
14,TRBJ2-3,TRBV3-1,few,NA,CASRRSGEADTQYF,TGTGCCAGCAGGCGTTCAGGGGAGGCAGATACGCAGTATTTT
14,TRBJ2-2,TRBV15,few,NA,CATSLGGETGELFF,TGTGCCACCAGTTTAGGGGGGGAAACCGGGGAGCTGTTTTTT
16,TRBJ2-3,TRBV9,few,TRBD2,CASSVGSGGTVDTQYF,TGTGCCAGCAGCGTTGGAAGCGGGGGGACCGTAGATACGCAGTATTTT
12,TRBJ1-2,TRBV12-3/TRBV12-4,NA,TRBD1,CTSSSTGLGYTF,TGTACCAGCAGCTCGACAGGGTTAGGCTACACCTTC
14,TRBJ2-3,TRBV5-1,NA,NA,CASSGGDNQDTQYF,TGCGCCAGCAGCGGCGGGGACAACCAAGATACGCAGTATTTT
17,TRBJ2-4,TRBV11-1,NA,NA,CASSFGWRNQAKNIQYF,TGTGCCAGCAGCTTTGGGTGGCGGAATCAAGCCAAAAACATTCAGTACTTC
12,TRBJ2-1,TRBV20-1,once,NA,CSARGTGNEQFF,TGCAGTGCTAGAGGGACGGGGAATGAGCAGTTCTTC
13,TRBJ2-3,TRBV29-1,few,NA,CSVPTASTDTQYF,TGCAGCGTCCCGACAGCCAGCACAGATACGCAGTATTTT
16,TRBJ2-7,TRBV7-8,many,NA,CASSPPGRPGSYEQYF,TGTGCCAGCAGCCCCCCGGGTCGTCCGGGGTCCTACGAGCAGTACTTC
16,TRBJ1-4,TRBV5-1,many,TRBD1,CASSFIPGQGNEKLFF,TGCGCCAGCAGCTTCATTCCGGGACAGGGTAATGAAAAACTGTTTTTT
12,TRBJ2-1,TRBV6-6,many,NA,CASTYSVNEQFF,TGTGCCAGCACCTACAGCGTCAATGAGCAGTTCTTC
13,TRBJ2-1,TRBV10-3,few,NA,CAISESEGPGQFF,TGTGCCATCAGTGAGTCAGAAGGCCCGGGGCAGTTCTTC